This T cell receptor beta chain was sequenced during a study of shared clonotypes between healthy human individuals. Study in general: Used for every donor were three CD4 naive, three CD4 memory, two CD8 naive and one CD8 memory plate. Overall study findings and caveats: Several donors shared about 5% of their naive CD4 clonotypes. The diversity represented, both genetic and in exposure history, was limited by few donors.

Points on this clone: Its antigen is unknown.

Naive CD8 cells lacked CD45RO, underwent positive selection for CCR7 and left out terminally differentiated effector memory CD45RA+ cells. Profiling relied on immunoSEQ multiplex PCR, and the TCRdb table lists in-frame clones only, not all of them. The sample holds about 1.9 million clones, roughly 95% seen once. Sequencing was carried out using naive CD8+ T cells from PBMCs. The clonotype was recovered from a man aged 18 to 29 in good health. Some clones in this sample may be carry-over from other donors' samples.

The CDR3 DNA reads as TGTGCCAGCAGTCCCTTGGAGACAGGGGACACTGAAGCTTTCTTT. Its translation is CASSPLETGDTEAFF. The rearrangement uses TRBV28 and TRBJ1-1; 8 bases fit TRBD1. The CDR3 contains 15 residues. The V gene end was trimmed by 5 bases and the J gene end by 3 bases; junction bases not matched to a gene: 8. The germline CDR1 and CDR2 sequences are MDHEN and SYDVKM.